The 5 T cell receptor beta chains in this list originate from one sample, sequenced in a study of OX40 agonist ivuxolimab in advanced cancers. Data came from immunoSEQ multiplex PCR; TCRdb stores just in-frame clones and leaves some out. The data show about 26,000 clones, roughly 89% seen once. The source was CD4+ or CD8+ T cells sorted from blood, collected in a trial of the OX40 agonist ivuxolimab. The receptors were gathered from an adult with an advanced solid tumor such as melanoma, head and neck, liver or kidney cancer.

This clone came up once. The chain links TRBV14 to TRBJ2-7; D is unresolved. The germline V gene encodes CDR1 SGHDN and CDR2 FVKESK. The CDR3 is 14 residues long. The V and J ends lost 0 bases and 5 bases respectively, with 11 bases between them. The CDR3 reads CASSQDGGAHEQYF. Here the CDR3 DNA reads TGTGCCAGCAGCCAAGATGGCGGAGCGCACGAGCAGTACTTC. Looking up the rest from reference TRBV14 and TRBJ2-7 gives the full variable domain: EAGVTQFPSHSVIEKGQTVTLRCDPISGHDNLYWYRRVMGKEIKFLLHFVKESKQDESGMPNNRFLAERTGGTYSTLKVQPAELEDSGVYFCASSQDGGAHEQYFGPGTRLTVT.

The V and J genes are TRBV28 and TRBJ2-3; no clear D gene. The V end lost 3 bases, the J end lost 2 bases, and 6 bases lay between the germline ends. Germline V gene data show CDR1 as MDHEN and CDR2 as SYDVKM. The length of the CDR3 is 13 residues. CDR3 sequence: CASSFDFTDTQYF. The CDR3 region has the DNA TGTGCCAGCAGTTTCGACTTCACAGATACGCAGTATTTT.

The CDR3 DNA sequence: TGTGCCAGTAGTAAGGGGGCTCCTATGAACACTGAAGCTTTCTTT. Amino acid sequence: CASSKGAPMNTEAFF. V and J are TRBV19 and TRBJ1-1; 7 nucleotides line up with TRBD1. The CDR3 consists of 15 residues. Germline lookup yields CDR1 LNHDA and CDR2 SQIVND (reference sequence). V was clipped by 4 bases and J by 0 bases; unmatched bases: 5.

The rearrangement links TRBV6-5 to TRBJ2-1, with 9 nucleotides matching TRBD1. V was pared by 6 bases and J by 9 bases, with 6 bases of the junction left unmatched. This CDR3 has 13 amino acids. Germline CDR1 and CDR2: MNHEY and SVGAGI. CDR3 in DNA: TGTGCCAGCAGCCGTGGGACAGGGCGTGAGCAGTTCTTC. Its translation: CASSRGTGREQFF.

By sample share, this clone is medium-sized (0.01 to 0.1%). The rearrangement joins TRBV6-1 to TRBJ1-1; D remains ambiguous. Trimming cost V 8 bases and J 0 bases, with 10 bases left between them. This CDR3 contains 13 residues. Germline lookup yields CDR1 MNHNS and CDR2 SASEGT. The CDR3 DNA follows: TGTGCCAGCGGAGGCACCATGAACACTGAAGCTTTCTTT. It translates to CASGGTMNTEAFF.